The 17 T cell receptor beta chains reported below all come from one sample, sequenced in a study of blood T cell repertoires in COVID-19. Here immunoSEQ multiplex PCR was the method, and the copy in TCRdb shows in-frame clones only, minus some. The data contain roughly 240,000 clones, 70% to 90% of them singletons. The sample taken for sequencing was PBMCs or T cells enriched from blood (not recorded which). These receptors all stem from a woman between 50 and 59 years old with acute COVID-19.

V gene TRBV20-1 combines with J gene TRBJ1-1; D remains unclear. V was cut by 6 bases and J by 8 bases, with 10 bases left in between. Germline CDR1 and CDR2: DFQATT and SNEGSKA (reference sequence). The CDR3 consists of 10 residues. This chain's CDR3 is CSAQSREAFF. Written as DNA, the CDR3 is TGCAGTGCCCAGTCCAGGGAAGCTTTCTTT.

The chain employs TRBV25-1 and TRBJ1-6; 7 bases map to TRBD1. From germline, CDR1 is MGHDK and CDR2 SYGVNS. The CDR3 runs to 15 residues. V dropped 6 bases and J dropped 3; count of bases not matched to a gene: 5. The CDR3 DNA is TGTGCCAGCAGGGAGGGGGCAGTCTATAATTCACCCCTCCACTTT. It encodes CASREGAVYNSPLHF.

This rearrangement joins TRBV5-1 to TRBJ1-3; D is unclear. The V gene's germline CDR1 is SGHRS and CDR2 YFSETQ. The V and J ends lost 0 bases and 0 bases respectively, with 13 bases between them. The CDR3 contains 17 residues. CDR3 DNA sequence: TGCGCCAGCAGCTTGGGAACGGCGGGGATCTCTGGAAACACCATATATTTT. Its protein product is CASSLGTAGISGNTIYF.

V usage is TRBV3-1 (or the pseudogene TRBV3-2) and J usage is TRBJ1-1; D might be TRBD1 (6 bases). This CDR3 has 15 residues. Looked up from germline, CDR1 is LGHDT and CDR2 is YNNKEL (reference sequence). Trimming took 4 bases from V and 1 from J, leaving 13 bases between them. CDR3 loop: CASSPLGQPNTEAFF. In DNA form, the CDR3 reads TGTGCCAGCAGCCCTCTAGGACAGCCGAACACTGAAGCTTTCTTT.

This clone was detected only once. The limits of the CDR3 on the DNA are not certain, so only TCRdb's listed CDR3 is given. The chain carries TRBV7-2 and TRBJ2-7; TRBD2, the D gene given by the table, was not confirmed from the DNA. The CDR3 spans 14 residues, counting both ends. Germline CDR1 and CDR2: SGHTA and FQGNSA. CDR3: CASRAEQYFGEQYF.

This clone was seen only once. The chain carries TRBV4-1 and TRBJ2-1, with TRBD2 identical over 13 bases. The CDR3 runs to 19 residues. Per the germline V gene, CDR1 is MGHRA and CDR2 is YSYEKL. Germline trimming cut 5 bases from V and 0 bases from J; bases unmatched to any gene: 10. The CDR3 spells CASSFRTSGGPSSYNEQFF. CDR3 bases: TGCGCCAGCAGCTTCAGGACTAGCGGGGGACCAAGCTCCTACAATGAGCAGTTCTTC.

The chain recombines TRBV6-5 with TRBJ2-1; maybe TRBD1 (5 bases). This CDR3 is built from 13 residues. CDR1 is MNHEY, CDR2 SVGAGI, per germline. V shed 8 bases and J shed 9 bases, with 17 bases lying between them. The CDR3 protein is CASQGQTVSEQFF. CDR3 bases: TGTGCCAGCCAGGGTCAGACAGTGAGTGAGCAGTTCTTC.

The gene calls are TRBV25-1 and TRBJ1-2; D gene unclear. Germline CDR1 is MGHDK and CDR2 is SYGVNS. CDR3 length: 11 amino acids. The ends were cut back, 3 bases at V and 7 bases at J, with 6 bases in the middle. The CDR3 nucleotides are TGTGCCAGCAGTGAGGGAGGTGGCTACACCTTC. The encoded protein is CASSEGGGYTF.

This rearrangement joins TRBV4-2 to TRBJ1-2, with D unresolved. This CDR3 comprises 16 residues. Germline CDR1 reads LGHNA; CDR2 reads YNFKEQ. Trimming stripped 0 bases from V and 3 bases from J, with 14 bases between. The CDR3 bases are TGTGCCAGCAGCCAAGATCCCGCAGCCGGGGACTATGGCTACACCTTC. This translates into CASSQDPAAGDYGYTF.

The gene calls are TRBV7-8 and TRBJ1-6; D is possibly TRBD1 (5 bases). CDR3 length equals 14 residues. Germline V CDR1 and CDR2: SGHVS, FQNEAQ. Deletions cut 1 base from V and 9 bases from J, with 10 bases between. In nucleotides, the CDR3 is TGTGCCAGCAGCTTAGGCCAGGGAGGTTCACCCCTCCACTTT. Translating it yields CASSLGQGGSPLHF.

This chain connects TRBV5-8 to TRBJ2-1; 7 bases are shared with TRBD1. V lost 1 base, J lost 9 bases, and 7 bases stayed unmatched. CDR1 SGHTS and CDR2 YDEGEE come from the germline V gene. The CDR3 is made up of 14 amino acids. CDR3 DNA: TGTGCCAGCAGCTTGACAGGGGAGATGGTTGAGCAGTTCTTC. Translation gives CASSLTGEMVEQFF. The whole variable domain, filled in from reference TRBV5-8 and TRBJ2-1, reads EAGVTQSPTHLIKTRGQQATLRCSPISGHTSVYWYQQALGLGLQFLLWYDEGEERNRGNFPPRFSGRQFPNYSSELNVNALELEDSALYLCASSLTGEMVEQFFGPGTRLTVL.

The chain carries TRBV7-2 and TRBJ1-5, with D perhaps matching TRBD1 (5 bases). CDR3 length equals 16 residues. Per the germline V gene, CDR1 is SGHTA and CDR2 is FQGNSA. V was trimmed by 1 base and J by 1 base, leaving 11 bases between them. The CDR3 sequence is CASSLGPGSSNQPQHF. The CDR3 region has the DNA TGTGCCAGCAGCTTAGGACCAGGGTCGAGCAATCAGCCCCAGCATTTT.

The CDR3 sequence: CASSPASGGTDTQYF. The CDR3 DNA is TGTGCCAGCAGTCCAGCTAGCGGGGGCACAGATACGCAGTATTTT. The J gene is TRBJ2-3, the V gene TRBV6-2 or TRBV6-3; 9 positions agree with TRBD2. With V trimmed by 5 bases and J by 1 base, 4 bases remained unmatched. The CDR3 covers 15 residues. Germline loops: CDR1 MNHEY, CDR2 SVGEGT.

The genes are TRBV4-1 and TRBJ2-1; 8 positions match TRBD2. Trimming removed 5 bases from V and 4 bases from J; junction bases left unmatched: 7. Germline values: CDR1 MGHRA, CDR2 YSYEKL. The CDR3 spans 15 residues. In nucleotides, the CDR3 is TGCGCCAGCAGCTCCCAGGTAGCGGGATACAATGAGCAGTTCTTC. Translated: CASSSQVAGYNEQFF.

This clone has only a few counts. CDR3 nucleotides: TGCGCCAGCAGCCGGGACAGGGGCAGAGGGACTGAAGCTTTCTTT. Its translation: CASSRDRGRGTEAFF. The chain links TRBV5-1 to TRBJ1-1; 10 positions agree with TRBD1. V was pared by 4 bases and J by 5 bases, with 8 bases of the junction left unmatched. Germline V CDR1 and CDR2: SGHRS, YFSETQ. The CDR3 extends over 15 amino acids.

This clone turned up a few times. The chain recombines TRBV2 with TRBJ1-5, with a possible D match to TRBD1 (5 bases). The germline V gene encodes CDR1 SNHLY and CDR2 FYNNEI. The V gene lost 6 bases and the J gene lost 3 bases, with 6 bases spanning the gap. This CDR3 spans 12 amino acids. In nucleotides, the CDR3 is TGTGCCAGCAGGGACACCAATCAGCCCCAGCATTTT. Residues: CASRDTNQPQHF.

The chain has TRBV13 and TRBJ1-3; D gene unclear. V was pared by 5 bases and J by 4 bases, with 9 bases between. The CDR3 has 13 amino acids. Germline V gene data show CDR1 as PRHDT and CDR2 as FYEKMQ (reference sequence). Here the CDR3 reads CASSRTFGNTIYF. CDR3 nucleotides: TGTGCCAGCAGCCGGACTTTCGGAAACACCATATATTTT.